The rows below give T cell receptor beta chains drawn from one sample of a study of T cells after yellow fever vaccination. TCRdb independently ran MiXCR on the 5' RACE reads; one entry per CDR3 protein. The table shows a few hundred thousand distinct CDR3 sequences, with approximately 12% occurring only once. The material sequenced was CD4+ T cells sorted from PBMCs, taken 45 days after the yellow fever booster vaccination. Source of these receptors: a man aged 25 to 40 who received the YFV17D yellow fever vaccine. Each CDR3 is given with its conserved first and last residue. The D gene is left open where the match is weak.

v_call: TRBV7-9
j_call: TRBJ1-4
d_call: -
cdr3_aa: CASGNEKLFF

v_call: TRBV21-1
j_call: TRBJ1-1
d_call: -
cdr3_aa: CASSKGGGEGVNTEAFF

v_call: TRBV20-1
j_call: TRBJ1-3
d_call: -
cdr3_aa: CSARGSTGRSGNTIYF

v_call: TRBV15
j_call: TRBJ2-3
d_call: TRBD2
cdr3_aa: CATSYRLAGASTDTQYF

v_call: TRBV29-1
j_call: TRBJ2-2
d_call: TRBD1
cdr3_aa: CSVRQGGPTGELFF

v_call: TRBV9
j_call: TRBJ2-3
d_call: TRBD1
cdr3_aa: CASSVSGGIDTQYF

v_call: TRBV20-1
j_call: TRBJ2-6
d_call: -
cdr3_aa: CSARDSDRISGANVLTF

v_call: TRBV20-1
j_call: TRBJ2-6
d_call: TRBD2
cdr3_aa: CSATSGSGANVLTF

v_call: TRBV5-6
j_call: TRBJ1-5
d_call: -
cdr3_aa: CASSLGLDNQPQHF

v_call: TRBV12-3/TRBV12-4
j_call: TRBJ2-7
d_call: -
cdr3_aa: CASTFSGSIPSYEQYF

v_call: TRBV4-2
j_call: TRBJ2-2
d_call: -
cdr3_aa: CASKFEGIDGELFF

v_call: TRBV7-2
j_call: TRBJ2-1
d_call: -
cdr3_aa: CASSRKGAYNEQFF

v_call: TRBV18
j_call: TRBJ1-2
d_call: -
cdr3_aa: CASSPRLDYGYTF

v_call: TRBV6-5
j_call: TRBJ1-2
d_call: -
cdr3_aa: CASSPSRHYGYTF

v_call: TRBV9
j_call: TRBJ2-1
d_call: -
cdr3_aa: CASSLSAGAYNEQFF

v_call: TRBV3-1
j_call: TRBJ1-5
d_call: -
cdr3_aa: CASSPFSGTGGPQHF

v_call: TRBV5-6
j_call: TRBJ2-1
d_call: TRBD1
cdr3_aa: CASSLDRDSSYNEQFF

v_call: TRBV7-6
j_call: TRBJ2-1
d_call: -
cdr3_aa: CASSPGLGAYNEQFF

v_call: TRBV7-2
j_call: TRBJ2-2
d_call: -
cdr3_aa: CASSLAGTINTGELFF

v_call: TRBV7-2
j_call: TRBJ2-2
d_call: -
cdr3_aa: CASSSNRALTGELFF

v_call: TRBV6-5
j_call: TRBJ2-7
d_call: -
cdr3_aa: CASSYMQGSYEQYF

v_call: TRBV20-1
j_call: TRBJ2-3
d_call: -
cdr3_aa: CSAYGRSGTDTQYF

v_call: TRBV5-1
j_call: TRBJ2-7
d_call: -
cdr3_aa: CASRPGETYEQYF

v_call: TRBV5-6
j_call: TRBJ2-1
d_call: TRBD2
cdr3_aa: CASSLSGLVSVQFF

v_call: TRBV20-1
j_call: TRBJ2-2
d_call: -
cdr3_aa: CSARVDSADGELFF

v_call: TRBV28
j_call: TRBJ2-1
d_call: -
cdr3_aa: CASSSRFLGFF

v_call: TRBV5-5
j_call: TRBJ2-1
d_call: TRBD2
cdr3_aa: CASGPRTSGPTYNEQFF

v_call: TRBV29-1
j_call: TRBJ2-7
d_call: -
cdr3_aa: CSVVWGGASPQYF